This T cell receptor (beta chain) is drawn from a study of blood T cell repertoires in COVID-19. Study at large: Sites in the United States, Italy and Spain provided acute and convalescent COVID-19 samples. T cells, B-cell-depleted T cells, or PBMCs supplied cDNA or gDNA.

Authors' methods: By means of reference gene primer amplification, nucleated cell counts were estimated. The assay was immunoSEQ multiplex PCR, and TCRdb's table has in-frame clones only and misses some. The DNA gave D and trimming, while V, J and clone size come from that table. The sample includes tens of thousands of clones, over 75% seen only once; the top ten take 6.9%. Germline-derived CDR1 and CDR2 are MGHDK and SYGVNS. The CDR3 covers 18 residues. Trimming removed 3 bases at V and 1 base at J, with 22 bases between. This clonotype was sampled from a man aged 65 to 79 with active COVID-19. The rearrangement links TRBV25-1 to TRBJ2-7, with a possible D match to TRBD1 (7 bases). Sequenced sample: peripheral blood. CDR3 protein: CASSDTAAGGGRSYEQYF. Here the CDR3 DNA reads TGTGCCAGCAGTGACACGGCGGCAGGGGGAGGTCGATCCTACGAGCAGTACTTC.